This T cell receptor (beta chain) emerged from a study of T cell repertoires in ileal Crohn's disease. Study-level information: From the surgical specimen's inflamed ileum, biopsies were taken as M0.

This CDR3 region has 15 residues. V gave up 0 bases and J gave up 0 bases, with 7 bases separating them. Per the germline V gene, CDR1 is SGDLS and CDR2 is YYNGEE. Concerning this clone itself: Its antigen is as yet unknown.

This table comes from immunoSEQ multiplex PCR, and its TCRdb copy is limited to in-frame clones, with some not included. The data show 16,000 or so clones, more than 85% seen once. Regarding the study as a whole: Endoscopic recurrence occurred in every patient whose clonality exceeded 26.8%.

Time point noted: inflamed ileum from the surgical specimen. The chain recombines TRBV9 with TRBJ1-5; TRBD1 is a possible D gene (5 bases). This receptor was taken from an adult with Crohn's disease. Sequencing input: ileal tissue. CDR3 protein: CASSVVRASNQPQHF. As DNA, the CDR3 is TGTGCCAGCAGCGTAGTCAGGGCTAGCAATCAGCCCCAGCATTTT.